The 22 T cell receptor beta chains given below trace back to one sample, sequenced in a study of PD-1 blockade in classical Hodgkin lymphoma. The time point denotes: newly diagnosed, previously untreated cHL patient sample. Clones were read by immunoSEQ multiplex PCR, and TCRdb kept only the in-frame ones, dropping some. The sample consists of around 25,000 clones, approximately 93% of them appearing once. Input material: peripheral blood mononuclear cells (PBMCs). The receptors originated from a human donor with classical Hodgkin lymphoma.

This chain connects TRBV5-4 to TRBJ2-5; D perhaps matches TRBD2 (7 bases). Germline V gene sequence: CDR1 SGHNT, CDR2 YYREEE (reference sequence). This CDR3 contains 15 residues. V was shortened by 0 bases and J by 4 bases, with 13 bases between the two germline ends. DNA for the CDR3: TGTGCCAGCAGCTTGGTAGGGGGGGTCGGAGAGACCCAGTACTTC. Translating gives CASSLVGGVGETQYF.

CDR3 sequence reads: CASSFLGRETQYF. CDR3 in DNA: TGTGCCAGCAGCTTTTTGGGTCGTGAGACCCAGTACTTC. V gene TRBV7-8 combines with J gene TRBJ2-5; D remains ambiguous. The CDR3 covers 13 residues. Germline-derived CDR1 and CDR2 are SGHVS and FQNEAQ. V was trimmed by 3 bases and J by 5 bases, leaving 10 bases between them.

This clone showed up just once. This rearrangement joins TRBV7-9 to TRBJ2-1, with D tentatively TRBD1 (6 bases). V lost 1 base, J lost 8 bases, and 15 bases lay in between. There are 15 residues in the CDR3. Germline V gene data show CDR1 as SEHNR and CDR2 as FQNEAQ (reference sequence). CDR3 bases: TGTGCCAGCAGCTTAGGGGCAGGGGCCAGGTATGAGCAGTTCTTC. Its protein product is CASSLGAGARYEQFF.

V usage is TRBV5-6 and J usage is TRBJ2-7; possible D gene TRBD2, 5 bases. CDR1 and CDR2 from the germline V gene are SGHDT and YYEEEE. The CDR3 totals 13 residues. The ends were cut back, 0 bases at V and 6 bases at J, with 10 bases in the middle. CDR3 in amino acids: CASSLAVRGEQYF. CDR3 nucleotide sequence: TGTGCCAGCAGCTTGGCAGTACGGGGCGAGCAGTACTTC.

The chain is built from TRBV29-1 and TRBJ2-5; a possible D gene is TRBD2 (5 bases). Deletions cut 8 bases from V and 5 bases from J, with 12 bases between. Per the germline V gene, CDR1 is SQVTM and CDR2 is ANQGSEA. There are 11 residues in the CDR3. The CDR3 bases are TGCAGCTTGAGGGCAGGCGAGACCCAGTACTTC. It encodes CSLRAGETQYF.

The V gene is TRBV11-2, the J gene TRBJ2-7; D gene ambiguous. Between the trimmed V and J ends, which lost 4 bases and 2 bases, there was a span of 9 bases. Germline CDR1 reads SGHAT; CDR2 reads FQNNGV. This CDR3 spans 13 amino acids. Here the CDR3 reads CASSSGLPYEQYF. CDR3 in DNA: TGTGCCAGCAGCTCCGGGTTACCCTACGAGCAGTACTTC.

The chain couples TRBV7-2 to TRBJ2-1; 7 bases match TRBD1. The CDR3 consists of 16 residues. Germline V CDR1 and CDR2: SGHTA, FQGNSA. V trimming: 5 bases; J trimming: 4 bases; junction bases outside the gene matches: 11. CDR3 region: CASSQRPNRGYNEQFF. CDR3 in DNA: TGTGCCAGCAGCCAACGACCGAACAGGGGTTACAATGAGCAGTTCTTC.

This chain connects TRBV7-9 to TRBJ1-3; D unresolved. Trimming left V 1 base short and J 1 base short, with 11 bases between. The germline gives CDR1 SEHNR, CDR2 FQNEAQ (reference sequence). This CDR3 spans 16 amino acids. The CDR3 sequence is CASSLGRRESGNTIYF. CDR3 DNA sequence: TGTGCCAGCAGCTTAGGAAGGCGTGAGTCTGGAAACACCATATATTTT.

The rearrangement links TRBV28 to TRBJ2-5, with 14 bases fitting TRBD2. The length of the CDR3 is 17 residues. Trimming cost V 1 base and J 2 bases; bases outside gene matches: 3. From germline, CDR1 is MDHEN and CDR2 SYDVKM. CDR3 residues: CASSLSGLAGEQETQYF. The CDR3 DNA reads TGTGCCAGCAGTTTATCGGGACTAGCGGGAGAACAAGAGACCCAGTACTTC.

The rearrangement links TRBV28 to TRBJ2-4; TRBD1 agrees at 8 bases. Trimming at V came to 5 bases and at J to 1 base, leaving 10 bases not matched to a gene. Germline CDR1 MDHEN, CDR2 SYDVKM. The CDR3 runs to 17 residues. The CDR3, as DNA: TGTGCCAGCAGTACCTTGTCACAGGGGGTGGCCAAAAACATTCAGTACTTC. Encoded protein: CASSTLSQGVAKNIQYF.

The rearrangement joins TRBV5-1 to TRBJ1-4, with 10 bases identical to TRBD1. Germline loops: CDR1 SGHRS, CDR2 YFSETQ. The trim removed 2 bases at V and 7 bases at J, leaving 8 bases unmatched. The CDR3 consists of 16 residues. DNA for the CDR3: TGCGCCAGCAGCTTCAGCAGACAGGGGGCGGTTGAAAAACTGTTTTTT. Amino acid sequence: CASSFSRQGAVEKLFF.

The chain employs TRBV7-2 and TRBJ1-1; no firm D call. V gave up 2 bases and J gave up 5 bases, with 12 bases separating them. This CDR3 contains 14 residues. Germline V gene sequence: CDR1 SGHTA, CDR2 FQGNSA. The CDR3 DNA follows: TGTGCCAGCAGCTTACTGGGGTTACGAACTGAAGCTTTCTTT. Its translation is CASSLLGLRTEAFF.

The chain couples TRBV27 to TRBJ1-4; 9 positions match TRBD1. The CDR3 extends over 16 amino acids. Germline CDR1 is MNHEY and CDR2 is SMNVEV (reference sequence). J gave up 7 bases and V 5 bases, and 11 bases lay outside the gene matches. CDR3 bases: TGTGCCAGCAGTGGACAGGGGCCGCGGGGGCTTGAAAAACTGTTTTTT. Translated, it gives CASSGQGPRGLEKLFF.

The rearrangement uses TRBV4-1 and TRBJ1-4; no reliable D call. Trimming left V 2 bases short and J 7 bases short, with 17 bases between. This CDR3 is built from 16 residues. The germline V gene has CDR1 MGHRA and CDR2 YSYEKL. In DNA form, the CDR3 reads TGCGCCAGCAGCCAACCCGGGAACGCCGTGGGTGAAAAACTGTTTTTT. Translated: CASSQPGNAVGEKLFF.

J is TRBJ2-7 and V is TRBV7-2, with 7 bases aligning to TRBD2. The CDR3 totals 13 residues. V shed 4 bases and J 4 bases; nucleotides not matched to a gene: 4. CDR1 SGHTA and CDR2 FQGNSA come from the germline V gene. The CDR3 region is CASSSLGGYEQYF. DNA of the CDR3: TGTGCCAGCAGCTCGCTGGGGGGGTACGAGCAGTACTTC.

The gene calls are TRBV10-2 and TRBJ2-1; 7 bases line up with TRBD1. Germline CDR1 and CDR2: WSHSY and SAAADI. V shed 3 bases, J shed 7 bases, and the junction held 12 bases outside the gene matches. The CDR3 length is 16 residues. CDR3 region: CASSDPYEGAHNEQFF. In DNA, the CDR3 is TGCGCCAGCAGTGACCCATATGAGGGGGCGCATAATGAGCAGTTCTTC.

This chain connects TRBV9 to TRBJ2-3; 7 bases map to TRBD1. Per the germline V gene, CDR1 is SGDLS and CDR2 is YYNGEE. Unmatched junction bases numbered 6, after V lost 2 bases and J lost 3 bases. The CDR3 runs to 15 residues. CDR3 residues: CASSVAGGRTDTQYF. The CDR3 DNA reads TGTGCCAGCAGCGTGGCAGGGGGTAGGACAGATACGCAGTATTTT.

This clone was seen once. The chain uses TRBV2 and TRBJ1-5; D not resolved. This CDR3 region has 13 residues. Germline-derived CDR1 and CDR2 are SNHLY and FYNNEI. V lost 7 bases to trimming and J lost 5 bases, with 12 bases between them. Here the CDR3 reads CASTLGRDQPQHF. The CDR3 bases are TGTGCCAGCACTCTCGGCCGTGATCAGCCCCAGCATTTT.

The rearrangement uses TRBV11-3 and TRBJ2-7, with TRBD2 identical over 13 bases. The germline V gene has CDR1 SGHNT and CDR2 YENEEA. Trimming took 3 bases from V and 4 from J; bases not matched to a gene: 6. This CDR3 contains 16 residues. The CDR3 spells CASSFRLAGGPYEQYF. The CDR3 region has the DNA TGTGCCAGCAGCTTTAGACTAGCGGGAGGTCCATACGAGCAGTACTTC. Based on the CDR3 plus reference TRBV11-3 and TRBJ2-7, the full variable domain is EAGVVQSPRYKIIEKKQPVAFWCNPISGHNTLYWYLQNLGQGPELLIRYENEEAVDDSQLPKDRFSAERLKGVDSTLKIQPAELGDSAVYLCASSFRLAGGPYEQYFGPGTRLTVT.

The chain uses TRBV18 and TRBJ2-7; 10 nucleotides line up with TRBD1. The ends lost 3 bases at V and 3 bases at J; junction bases unmatched: 5. The germline V gene encodes CDR1 KGHSH and CDR2 LQKENI. The CDR3 sequence is 15 residues long. CDR3 protein: CASSPGTGADYEQYF. CDR3 DNA sequence: TGTGCCAGCTCACCGGGGACAGGGGCTGACTACGAGCAGTACTTC.

V is TRBV5-6 and J is TRBJ1-1, with 7 bases identical to TRBD1. V dropped 4 bases and J dropped 4; count of bases not matched to a gene: 13. Per the germline V gene, CDR1 is SGHDT and CDR2 is YYEEEE. The CDR3 is 16 residues long. CDR3 amino acids: CASSPRRGALVTEAFF. The CDR3 bases are TGTGCCAGCAGCCCGCGCAGGGGGGCCTTAGTCACTGAAGCTTTCTTT. The entire variable domain, with the rest obtained from reference TRBV5-6 and TRBJ1-1, is as follows: DAGVTQSPTHLIKTRGQQVTLRCSPKSGHDTVSWYQQALGQGPQFIFQYYEEEERQRGNFPDRFSGHQFPNYSSELNVNALLLGDSALYLCASSPRRGALVTEAFFGQGTRLTVV.

CDR3 nucleotide sequence: TGTGCCAGTAGTATGCAGACCAATCAGCCCCAGCATTTT. This encodes CASSMQTNQPQHF. The chain combines TRBV19 with TRBJ1-5; D gene unclear. This CDR3 is 13 amino acids long. Trimming took 3 bases from V and 3 from J, leaving 6 bases between them. Germline V gene data show CDR1 as LNHDA and CDR2 as SQIVND (reference sequence).